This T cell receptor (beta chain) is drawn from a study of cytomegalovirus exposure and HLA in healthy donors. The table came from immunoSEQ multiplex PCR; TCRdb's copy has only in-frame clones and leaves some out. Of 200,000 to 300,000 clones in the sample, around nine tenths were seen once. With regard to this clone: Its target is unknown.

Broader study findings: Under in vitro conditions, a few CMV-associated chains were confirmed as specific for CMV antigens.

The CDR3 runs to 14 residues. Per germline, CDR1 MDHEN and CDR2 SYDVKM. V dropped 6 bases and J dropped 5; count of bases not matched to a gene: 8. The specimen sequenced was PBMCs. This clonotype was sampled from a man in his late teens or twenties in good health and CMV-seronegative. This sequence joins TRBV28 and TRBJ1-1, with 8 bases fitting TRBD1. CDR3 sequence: CASSLTGVGTEAFF. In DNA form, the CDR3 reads TGTGCCAGCAGCCTGACAGGGGTCGGAACTGAAGCTTTCTTT.